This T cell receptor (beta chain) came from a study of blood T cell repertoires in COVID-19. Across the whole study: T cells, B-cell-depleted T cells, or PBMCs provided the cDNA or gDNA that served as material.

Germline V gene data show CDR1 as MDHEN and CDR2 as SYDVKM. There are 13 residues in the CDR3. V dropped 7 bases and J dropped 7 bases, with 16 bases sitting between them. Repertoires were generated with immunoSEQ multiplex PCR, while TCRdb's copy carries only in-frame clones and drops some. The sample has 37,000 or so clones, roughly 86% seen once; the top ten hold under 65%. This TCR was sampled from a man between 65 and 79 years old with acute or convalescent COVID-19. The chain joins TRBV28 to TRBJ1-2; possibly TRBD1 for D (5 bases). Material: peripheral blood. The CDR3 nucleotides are TGTGCCAGCACCAAGAGGCCCAGGGCTGGCTACACCTTC. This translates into CASTKRPRAGYTF.